This TCR beta chain came from a study of CD8 T cells in ankylosing spondylitis (dated by TCRdb to 2016 to 2017). General notes on the study: The study profiled T cell receptor beta repertoires in healthy donors and ankylosing spondylitis patients to find disease-linked TCR variants. The full study cohort comprised 25 or so ankylosing spondylitis patients and 85 to 120 healthy donors. Peripheral blood samples were taken, and synovial fluid was additionally collected from ankylosing spondylitis patients. What the study reported, not specific to this receptor: The disease-linked clones had a CD8+ phenotype and were found at relatively low frequencies in peripheral blood. Significant enrichment of the disease-linked clones was reported in matched synovial fluid samples from ankylosing spondylitis patients. Blood from ankylosing spondylitis patients appeared to be characterized by a TCR beta motif composed of about eight highly homologous amino acid variants. Some motif variants had previously been reported in the synovial fluid and blood of reactive arthritis patients, which suggests shared mechanisms of disease initiation.

Sequenced using an Illumina HiSeq 2500. TCR beta libraries were prepared by quantitative 5'-RACE with molecular barcodes. On the authors' methods: A new computational method based on a probabilistic model of VDJ rearrangement was used to identify disease-linked TCR variants. TCRdb itself trimmed the public reads at Q25 with fastp, ran MiXCR and retained productive beta chains. Rows are combined by CDR3 protein, so each entry shows the most common genes and DNA. These V and J calls rely on TCRdb rather than the paper's analysis. The sample records around 160,000 distinct CDR3 sequences, under 14% of which are singletons. Roughly 29% of the sample belongs to the ten largest clones. This clonotype was detected ten times or more. Which antigen it targets is not known. No base quality values were provided; no much bigger clone lies one nucleotide off. Trimming leaves V shorter by 7 bases and J shorter by 1 base, with the junction holding 4 bases beyond the gene matches. Taken from cysteine to phenylalanine, the CDR3 has 14 residues. The entry retains the CDR3 DNA only, 42 bases that are in frame from base 1. The germline V gene provides CDR1 WSHSY and CDR2 SAAADI.

The sequenced material came from blood, either unsorted or a sorted T cell fraction (not recorded which). The chain is encoded by TRBV10-2 joined to TRBJ1-1, and 9 junction bases match TRBD1. The TCR sequence derives from a male donor with ankylosing spondylitis or in good health (not recorded which). The DNA is as follows: TGCGCCAGCACCCAGACAGGGGGGAACACTGAAGCTTTCTTT. Translated, this is CASTQTGGNTEAFF.